One sample yielded the 2 T cell receptor beta chains listed below, sequenced in a study of molecular identifiers for immune sequencing clone quantification. Using its own MiXCR run on the PCR reads, TCRdb lists one record per CDR3 protein. The table shows approximately 680,000 distinct CDR3 sequences, with less than 30% occurring only once. The sample taken for sequencing was naive CD8+ T cells from blood, with Jurkat cell RNA spiked in. Subset noted: FACS-sorted CD8+CD4-CCR7+CD45RA+ naive T cells. Receptors were obtained from a human donor in good health. Some libraries in this study had Jurkat cell RNA spiked in.

V gene TRBV27 combines with J gene TRBJ1-1; 10 nucleotides align to TRBD1. Germline CDR1 reads MNHEY; CDR2 reads SMNVEV (reference sequence). V shed 5 bases and J 4 bases; nucleotides not matched to a gene: 7. CDR3 length: 15 amino acids. The CDR3 DNA sequence: TGTGCCAGCAGTCTTTGGACAGGGGGAATCACTGAAGCTTTCTTT. Translated: CASSLWTGGITEAFF.

The chain carries TRBV2 and TRBJ1-2, with TRBD1 matching over 7 bases. The CDR3 is 15 residues long. V trimming: 3 bases; J trimming: 3 bases; junction bases outside the gene matches: 7. Looked up from germline, CDR1 is SNHLY and CDR2 is FYNNEI. CDR3 sequence reads: CASSEEGASYYGYTF. The DNA of the CDR3 is TGTGCCAGCAGTGAGGAGGGGGCTAGCTACTATGGCTACACCTTC.